These 4 T cell receptor beta chains originate from one sample sequenced in a study of blood T cell repertoires in COVID-19. Libraries were prepared by immunoSEQ multiplex PCR; TCRdb keeps only in-frame clonotypes and omits some of them. The sample comprises roughly 39,000 clones, roughly 94% of which are singletons, and 4.1% rests with the top ten. Sequencing was carried out using peripheral blood. The receptors here all came from a human donor with active COVID-19. The donor label of this sample is uncertain.

This chain joins TRBV4-1 and TRBJ2-7; 9 bases are a match to TRBD2. Germline trimming cut 0 bases from V and 6 bases from J; bases unmatched to any gene: 9. Germline CDR1 MGHRA, CDR2 YSYEKL. This CDR3 is built from 16 residues. CDR3: CASSQDRAGGRGEQYF. In nucleotides, the CDR3 is TGCGCCAGCAGCCAAGATCGAGCGGGAGGACGTGGCGAGCAGTACTTC.

The table lists this clone with a count of one. This chain uses TRBV7-8 with TRBJ1-4; possibly TRBD1 for D (5 bases). Trimming took 6 bases from V and 10 from J, leaving 18 bases between them. The germline V gene has CDR1 SGHVS and CDR2 FQNEAQ. The CDR3 is 14 amino acids. The CDR3 here is CASSGAGKIGKLFF. CDR3 DNA: TGTGCCAGCAGTGGGGCAGGGAAAATTGGAAAACTGTTTTTT.

This chain uses TRBV5-1 with TRBJ2-3, with 7 bases matching TRBD2. Trimming at V came to 4 bases and at J to 3 bases, leaving 2 bases not matched to a gene. CDR3 length: 13 residues. The germline V gene has CDR1 SGHRS and CDR2 YFSETQ. The CDR3 nucleotides are TGCGCCAGCAGCGTCGGGGGGACAGATACGCAGTATTTT. This gives the protein CASSVGGTDTQYF.

This sequence joins TRBV2 and TRBJ1-5; the match to TRBD1 covers 11 bases. This CDR3 comprises 17 residues. Germline V CDR1 and CDR2: SNHLY, FYNNEI. The V and J ends lost 4 bases and 2 bases, in that order; junction bases with no gene match: 7. CDR3 residues: CASSGPDRGPGNQPQHF. In DNA form, the CDR3 reads TGTGCCAGCAGTGGACCGGACAGGGGGCCTGGCAATCAGCCCCAGCATTTT.